This record looks at one T cell receptor beta chain sequence and its context. Expressed TCRB transcripts were sequenced because the isolated RNA had all been reverse transcribed beforehand. This table comes from immunoSEQ multiplex PCR, and its TCRdb copy is limited to in-frame clones, with some not included. Among 850,000 to 900,000 clones listed, 15% to 20% were seen once. This specimen comes from a study of beta chain features in type 1 diabetes. The sequenced sample was naive CD4+ T cells from blood. This clonotype was obtained from a woman younger than 30 in good health.

CDR3 loop: CASSSTPGTRSFYEQYF. For the CDR3, the DNA is TGTGCCAGCAGTTCGACACCCGGGACAAGAAGTTTCTACGAGCAGTACTTC. This chain links TRBV28 with TRBJ2-7; possibly TRBD1 for D (6 bases). CDR3 length: 17 residues. Germline V gives CDR1 MDHEN, CDR2 SYDVKM. V was clipped by 4 bases and J by 3 bases, with 22 bases between them.